This entry lists 29 T cell receptor beta chains sequenced from one sample in a study of cytomegalovirus exposure and HLA in healthy donors. The PCR contained 60 Vbeta and 13 Jbeta primers. Measured with immunoSEQ multiplex PCR; TCRdb has only the in-frame clones, and not every one. The top ten hold around 2.9% of the sample, which has about 140,000 clones, around 82% seen once. Sequencing input: PBMCs. These receptors came from a female donor in good health and CMV-seronegative.

This clone has a handful of counts. V is TRBV4-2 and J is TRBJ2-7; 10 nucleotides match TRBD1. Germline V gene data show CDR1 as LGHNA and CDR2 as YNFKEQ. The J segment lost 3 bases and the V segment lost 3 bases, leaving 14 bases of the junction unmatched. The CDR3 is 18 amino acids. The CDR3 is CASSHPWGRQGAIYEQYF. The CDR3 DNA reads TGTGCCAGCAGCCATCCCTGGGGGAGACAGGGGGCCATCTACGAGCAGTACTTC.

This clone showed up just a few times. The chain has TRBV19 and TRBJ1-4, with D uncertain. Trimming removed 4 bases from V and 5 bases from J, with 17 bases in between. Germline V gene lookup returns CDR1 LNHDA and CDR2 SQIVND (reference sequence). The CDR3 has 16 residues. The DNA for the CDR3 is TGTGCCAGTAGTAAGTTTGGGAGTCAGTCCAATGAAAAACTGTTTTTT. Its translation: CASSKFGSQSNEKLFF.

This chain uses TRBV4-3 with TRBJ1-3; perhaps TRBD1 as D (6 bases). The germline CDR1 and CDR2 sequences are LGHNA and YSLEER. V dropped 0 bases and J dropped 3 bases, with 15 bases sitting between them. The CDR3 contains 17 residues. CDR3 region: CASSQDWVRGFGNTIYF. CDR3 sequence (DNA): TGCGCCAGCAGCCAAGATTGGGTCAGGGGCTTTGGAAACACCATATATTTT.

The chain has TRBV19 and TRBJ1-2; 7 bases agree with TRBD1. V was pared by 5 bases and J by 8 bases, with 14 bases of the junction left unmatched. Germline V lookup: CDR1 LNHDA, CDR2 SQIVND (reference sequence). The CDR3 extends over 15 amino acids. The CDR3 is CASSERGQKLRGYTF. The CDR3 DNA follows: TGTGCCAGTAGTGAAAGGGGACAGAAATTACGAGGCTACACCTTC.

The V and J genes are TRBV6-5 and TRBJ1-3, with 7 bases identical to TRBD1. The CDR3 contains 14 residues. From germline, CDR1 is MNHEY and CDR2 SVGAGI. V trimming: 8 bases; J trimming: 2 bases; junction bases outside the gene matches: 6. As DNA, the CDR3 is TGTGCCAGCGCCGAGACAGGGACTGGAAACACCATATATTTT. Translated, it gives CASAETGTGNTIYF.

This clone has more than one count but fewer than ten. The chain carries TRBV18 and TRBJ1-1; D unresolved. The germline V gene has CDR1 KGHSH and CDR2 LQKENI. CDR3 length: 12 amino acids. The V end lost 1 base, the J end lost 2 bases, and 2 bases lay between the germline ends. CDR3 loop: CASSPLNTEAFF. Written as DNA, the CDR3 is TGTGCCAGCTCACCACTAAACACTGAAGCTTTCTTT.

This clone has only one observation. The chain joins TRBV29-1 to TRBJ2-7, with D perhaps TRBD2 (6 bases). Between the trimmed V and J ends, which lost 7 bases and 3 bases, there was a span of 7 bases. CDR1 SQVTM and CDR2 ANQGSEA come from the germline V gene. The CDR3 is 10 residues long. The CDR3 sequence is CSAGDYEQYF. The CDR3, as DNA: TGCAGCGCGGGGGACTACGAGCAGTACTTC.

The J gene is TRBJ2-2, the V gene TRBV19; D might be TRBD1 (6 bases). Per germline, CDR1 LNHDA and CDR2 SQIVND (reference sequence). V lost 0 bases and J 4 bases, leaving 12 bases between the germline ends. This CDR3 is built from 16 residues. The CDR3: CASSIEATGITGELFF. The CDR3 DNA reads as TGTGCCAGTAGTATAGAAGCTACAGGGATCACCGGGGAGCTGTTTTTT.

The V and J genes are TRBV5-4 and TRBJ2-2; TRBD1 agrees at 9 bases. Trimming cost V 4 bases and J 7 bases; bases outside gene matches: 11. This CDR3 is 16 amino acids long. The V gene's germline CDR1 is SGHNT and CDR2 YYREEE (reference sequence). CDR3 residues: CASSAQMDRGVGELFF. The CDR3 DNA sequence: TGTGCCAGCAGCGCCCAGATGGACAGGGGTGTCGGGGAGCTGTTTTTT.

The chain recombines TRBV2 with TRBJ1-2; perhaps TRBD1 as D (5 bases). Germline CDR1 reads SNHLY; CDR2 reads FYNNEI. The CDR3 is 13 amino acids. Trimming shortened V by 7 bases and J by 2 bases, and 11 bases separated the two germline ends. This CDR3 is CASTRDRNYGYTF. DNA of the CDR3: TGTGCCAGCACCAGGGATCGGAACTATGGCTACACCTTC.

The chain has TRBV18 and TRBJ2-5; 9 bases are a match to TRBD1. The germline V gene has CDR1 KGHSH and CDR2 LQKENI. The CDR3 totals 12 residues. Unmatched junction bases numbered 5, after V lost 10 bases and J lost 5 bases. Here the CDR3 reads CATGTGYETQYF. As DNA, the CDR3 is TGTGCCACCGGGACAGGGTACGAGACCCAGTACTTC.

CDR3 residues: CASTLNTEAFF. The CDR3 nucleotides are TGTGCCAGCACATTGAACACTGAAGCTTTCTTT. The chain couples TRBV2 to TRBJ1-1; D is ambiguous. Trimming took off 7 bases at V and 0 bases at J, with 3 bases between the two ends. The CDR3 loop spans 11 amino acids. Germline CDR1 is SNHLY and CDR2 is FYNNEI.

The rearrangement uses TRBV27 and TRBJ1-1; TRBD1 matches 7 bases. Germline lookup yields CDR1 MNHEY and CDR2 SMNVEV (reference sequence). With V trimmed by 3 bases and J by 1 base, 8 bases remained unmatched. The CDR3 contains 16 residues. The CDR3 loop reads CASSFTRQGGNTEAFF. CDR3 in DNA: TGTGCCAGCAGTTTTACCAGGCAGGGGGGGAACACTGAAGCTTTCTTT.

The chain carries TRBV7-9 and TRBJ1-2; 11 bases align to TRBD1. Germline V lookup: CDR1 SEHNR, CDR2 FQNEAQ (reference sequence). V lost 5 bases and J lost 4; bases outside the gene matches: 6. The CDR3 loop spans 15 amino acids. CDR3 amino acids: CASSKGQGVGYGYTF. CDR3 DNA sequence: TGTGCCAGCAGCAAGGGACAGGGGGTGGGCTATGGCTACACCTTC. Full variable domain (missing parts from reference TRBV7-9 and TRBJ1-2): DTGVSQNPRHKITKRGQNVTFRCDPISEHNRLYWYRQTLGQGPEFLTYFQNEAQLEKSRLLSDRFSAERPKGSFSTLEIQRTEQGDSAMYLCASSKGQGVGYGYTFGSGTRLTVV.

J is TRBJ1-4 and V is TRBV5-4; 7 positions match TRBD1. CDR1 and CDR2 (germline): SGHNT, YYREEE (reference sequence). The CDR3 totals 12 residues. The V and J ends lost 3 bases and 8 bases, in that order; junction bases with no gene match: 1. In DNA, the CDR3 is TGTGCCAGCAGCTCGGACAGGGAAAAACTGTTTTTT. Amino acids: CASSSDREKLFF.

The chain recombines TRBV10-3 with TRBJ1-1; 9 positions agree with TRBD1. J gave up 4 bases and V 0 bases, and 6 bases lay outside the gene matches. The CDR3 is 16 amino acids. Germline CDR1 ENHRY, CDR2 SYGVKD. The CDR3, as DNA: TGTGCCATCAGTGAGTCTTGGGGACAGGGCTTCACTGAAGCTTTCTTT. It specifies CAISESWGQGFTEAFF.

In this sample, this clone turned up a few times. The V gene is TRBV10-3, the J gene TRBJ1-1; maybe TRBD1 (5 bases). V was clipped by 8 bases and J by 1 base, with 11 bases between them. From germline, CDR1 is ENHRY and CDR2 SYGVKD. The CDR3 extends over 13 amino acids. The CDR3 protein is CAIAFQGNTEAFF. The CDR3 DNA is TGTGCCATCGCCTTCCAGGGGAACACTGAAGCTTTCTTT.

The V gene is TRBV6-5, the J gene TRBJ1-2; TRBD1 matches at 12 bases. V lost 6 bases, J lost 8 bases, and 10 bases stayed unmatched. The CDR3 length is 15 residues. Germline V lookup: CDR1 MNHEY, CDR2 SVGAGI. CDR3 sequence reads: CASSFSGTGGTGYTF. The CDR3 coding sequence is TGTGCCAGCAGCTTCTCCGGGACAGGGGGCACCGGCTACACCTTC.

This chain uses TRBV30 with TRBJ2-5; D is unclear. V lost 7 bases and J 5 bases, leaving 14 bases between the germline ends. Germline-derived CDR1 and CDR2 are GTSNPN and SVGIG (reference sequence). This CDR3 has 12 amino acids. The CDR3 spells CAYSTVTETQYF. CDR3 nucleotide sequence: TGTGCCTACTCGACTGTGACGGAGACCCAGTACTTC.

This clone appeared a single time. V and J are TRBV15 and TRBJ2-7; TRBD2 matches at 8 bases. CDR3 length: 16 amino acids. The V and J ends lost 1 base and 1 base, in that order; junction bases with no gene match: 6. Germline CDR1 LNHNV, CDR2 YYDKDF (reference sequence). CDR3 coding DNA: TGTGCCACCAGCAGAGGAGTTGGGACTAGGTCCTACGAGCAGTACTTC. The encoded protein is CATSRGVGTRSYEQYF.

V usage is TRBV6-1 and J usage is TRBJ1-5; 9 positions agree with TRBD1. Losses at the gene ends were 3 bases for V and 5 bases for J; bases not matched to a gene: 5. Germline V lookup: CDR1 MNHNS, CDR2 SASEGT. The CDR3 has 15 amino acids. In nucleotides, the CDR3 is TGTGCCAGCAGTGATCCGGGACAGGGTTATCAGCCCCAGCATTTT. Translating it yields CASSDPGQGYQPQHF.

J is TRBJ2-7 and V is TRBV7-2, with no clear D. CDR1 SGHTA and CDR2 FQGNSA come from the germline V gene. This CDR3 has 14 residues. With 5 bases removed from V and 0 bases from J, the gap between germline ends came to 11 bases. The CDR3 reads CASSPDIYSYEQYF. For the CDR3, the DNA is TGTGCCAGCAGCCCCGACATATACTCCTACGAGCAGTACTTC.

The chain has TRBV5-1 and TRBJ2-5; D uncertain. The CDR3 sequence is 13 residues long. Per germline, CDR1 SGHRS and CDR2 YFSETQ. The V end lost 0 bases, the J end lost 5 bases, and 8 bases lay between the germline ends. CDR3 residues: CASSLAPRETQYF. The DNA of the CDR3 is TGCGCCAGCAGCTTGGCCCCGAGGGAGACCCAGTACTTC.

This chain connects TRBV2 to TRBJ1-2; 7 bases align to TRBD1. V was pared by 3 bases and J by 6 bases, with 4 bases of the junction left unmatched. There are 13 residues in the CDR3. CDR1 is SNHLY and CDR2 is FYNNEI in the germline V gene. In DNA, the CDR3 is TGTGCCAGCAGTGATCACAGGGGACATGGCTACACCTTC. Its translation: CASSDHRGHGYTF.

The rearrangement uses TRBV29-1 and TRBJ2-1, with 13 positions matching TRBD2. Germline CDR1 SQVTM, CDR2 ANQGSEA. The CDR3 is 13 amino acids. Germline trimming cut 7 bases from V and 5 bases from J; bases unmatched to any gene: 2. The CDR3 sequence: CSATSGRDNEQFF. CDR3 DNA: TGCAGCGCTACTAGCGGGAGGGACAATGAGCAGTTCTTC.

The chain recombines TRBV2 with TRBJ2-2; D remains unclear. V dropped 3 bases and J dropped 6 bases, with 14 bases sitting between them. From germline, CDR1 is SNHLY and CDR2 FYNNEI. This CDR3 region has 15 residues. The CDR3 loop is CASSDVQNLAGELFF. In nucleotides, the CDR3 is TGTGCCAGCAGTGATGTCCAGAACCTAGCCGGGGAGCTGTTTTTT.

The rearrangement links TRBV5-1 to TRBJ2-1; perhaps TRBD2 as D (6 bases). CDR3 length: 15 residues. V lost 3 bases and J 3 bases, leaving 13 bases between the germline ends. CDR1 is SGHRS and CDR2 is YFSETQ in the germline V gene. The CDR3 coding sequence is TGCGCCAGCAGCTCAGAAGCGGGTGACTACAATGAGCAGTTCTTC. Its protein is CASSSEAGDYNEQFF. Combining the CDR3 with reference TRBV5-1 and TRBJ2-1 gives the whole variable domain KAGVTQTPRYLIKTRGQQVTLSCSPISGHRSVSWYQQTPGQGLQFLFEYFSETQRNKGNFPGRFSGRQFSNSRSEMNVSTLELGDSALYLCASSSEAGDYNEQFFGPGTRLTVL.

A few counts support this clone. The rearrangement uses TRBV5-5 and TRBJ2-3; 9 bases are shared with TRBD2. Germline V gene data show CDR1 as SGHKS and CDR2 as YYEKEE (reference sequence). This CDR3 has 16 amino acids. J was trimmed by 0 bases and V by 1 base; bases with no gene match: 3. Here the CDR3 reads CASSLQAGGSTDTQYF. CDR3 sequence (DNA): TGTGCCAGCAGCTTGCAAGCGGGAGGTAGCACAGATACGCAGTATTTT.

V gene TRBV5-4 combines with J gene TRBJ2-7; TRBD2 agrees at 13 bases. Trimming cost V 4 bases and J 4 bases; bases outside gene matches: 8. CDR1 is SGHNT and CDR2 is YYREEE in the germline V gene (reference sequence). The length of the CDR3 is 16 residues. The CDR3 nucleotides are TGTGCCAGCAGCACCGGACTAGCGGGAGCGGGGTACGAGCAGTACTTC. This sequence encodes CASSTGLAGAGYEQYF.